Listed below are T cell receptor beta chains from one sample, sequenced in a study of beta chain features in type 1 diabetes. TCRdb's table, derived via immunoSEQ multiplex PCR, lists solely in-frame clones and lacks some. The sample carries approximately 250,000 clones, 9.6% recorded once. The sample comprised naive CD4+ T cells from blood. These receptors were collected from a woman aged 18-30 years in good health. CDR3s include the opening cysteine and the closing phenylalanine or tryptophan. The order of the fields is clone size, V gene, J gene, D gene, CDR3 DNA, CDR3 protein. A D gene is named only where the DNA matches it firmly. Size values are once, few and many counts, or a class for expanded clones, and some rows have none.

many	TRBV30	TRBJ2-3	-	TGTGCCTGGTTCAAACAGCGGATCGGCACAGATACGCAGTATTTT	CAWFKQRIGTDTQYF
few	TRBV19	TRBJ2-3	-	TGTGCCTCTGGTCGGGGTCCAGATACGCAGTATTTT	CASGRGPDTQYF
-	TRBV30	TRBJ2-5	-	TGTGCCCGGAGTGACAAAATAAACAGGGACGGAGAGACCCAGTACTTC	CARSDKINRDGETQYF
few	TRBV27	TRBJ2-2	TRBD2	TGTGCCAGCAGCCTCTCGGGAGCGGGAGGAGCCGGGGAGCTGTTTTTT	CASSLSGAGGAGELFF
-	TRBV5-1	TRBJ2-7	TRBD1	TGCGCCAGCAGCTCGACAGGGACCGAGCAGTACTTC	CASSSTGTEQYF
few	TRBV2	TRBJ2-1	TRBD2	TGTGCCAGCAGTCAGGGACTAGCGGGATTAAATGAGCAGTTCTTC	CASSQGLAGLNEQFF
-	TRBV4-1	TRBJ1-1	TRBD1	TGCGCCAGCAGCCACGCACAGGGGGAGAACACTGAAGCTTTCTTT	CASSHAQGENTEAFF
-	TRBV19	TRBJ2-2	TRBD2	TGTGCCAGTACCCTCGGGCTAGCGGGAGTTCTGGACACCGGGGAGCTGTTTTTT	CASTLGLAGVLDTGELFF
few	TRBV5-1	TRBJ2-7	TRBD1	TGCGCCAGCAGCATTACACAGGGGTTGGGCGAGCAGTACTTC	CASSITQGLGEQYF
few	TRBV5-1	TRBJ2-6	-	TGCGCCAGCCACGACGGGTCTGGGGCCAACGTCCTGACTTTC	CASHDGSGANVLTF
few	TRBV4-2	TRBJ1-2	TRBD1	TGTGCCAGCAGCCAAGAACCGGGACAGCACTATGGCTACACCTTC	CASSQEPGQHYGYTF
few	TRBV15	TRBJ1-1	-	TGTGCCACCAGCAGAGAGCACGGGGGTCTCGGGACTGAAGCTTTCTTT	CATSREHGGLGTEAFF
few	TRBV5-1	TRBJ2-5	-	TGCGCCAGCAGCTTGGGAGGAGGGGAAGAGACCCAGTACTTC	CASSLGGGEETQYF
-	TRBV7-2	TRBJ1-4	TRBD1	TGTGCCAGCAGCTTAACAGGGGTAGGGGAAAAACTGTTTTTT	CASSLTGVGEKLFF
-	TRBV9	TRBJ1-6	-	TGTGCCAGCAGCGTATCGGGTCTGAGTTCACCCCTCCACTTT	CASSVSGLSSPLHF
-	TRBV18	TRBJ1-1	-	TGTGCCAGCTCACCATGGGTGGAGGTTGGGGCTTTCTTT	CASSPWVEVGAFF
-	TRBV5-1	TRBJ1-1	TRBD1	TGCGCCAGCAGCCCTGGACAGGGGGGCGTGTCTGAAGCTTTCTTT	CASSPGQGGVSEAFF
few	TRBV2	TRBJ2-1	TRBD2	TGTGCCAGCAGTCCGCCGGGACTAGGCTACAATGAGCAGTTCTTC	CASSPPGLGYNEQFF
-	TRBV18	TRBJ1-4	TRBD1	TGTGCCAGCTCACCCAGGACAGGGGATGAAAAACTGTTTTTT	CASSPRTGDEKLFF
few	TRBV18	TRBJ2-1	TRBD2	TGTGCCAGCTCACCACCGCTAGCGGCCTACAATGAGCAGTTCTTC	CASSPPLAAYNEQFF
few	TRBV7-9	TRBJ2-7	-	TGTGCCAGCAGCTTAGGACAGTTCTCCGAGCAGTACTTC	CASSLGQFSEQYF
few	TRBV7-3	TRBJ1-2	-	TGTGCCAGCAGCCCGCTGGTTGGAACAGGGAGTTACAATGGCTACACCTTC	CASSPLVGTGSYNGYTF
-	TRBV27	TRBJ2-7	-	TGTGCCAGCAGTCCCCCCGAGGATTCCTACGAGCAGTACTTC	CASSPPEDSYEQYF
few	TRBV5-6	TRBJ2-1	TRBD2	TGTGCCAGCAGCTTGTCGTCTAGCGGGGATATTGAGCAGTTCTTC	CASSLSSSGDIEQFF
few	TRBV7-6	TRBJ2-1	TRBD2	TGTGCCAGCAGCTTAGATCCTAGCGGGAGAGGAGATGAGCAGTTCTTC	CASSLDPSGRGDEQFF
-	TRBV11-2	TRBJ1-4	-	TGTGCCAGCAGCTTAGTAGGGGCGGAAAAACTGTTTTTT	CASSLVGAEKLFF
-	TRBV7-3	TRBJ1-1	-	TGTGCCAGCAGCTTAACTTGGGGCGGCACTGAAGCTTTCTTT	CASSLTWGGTEAFF
-	TRBV28	TRBJ2-5	-	TGTGCCAGCAGTGCTTGGGAAAAGGGGGGGGTAGGGGAGACCCAGTACTTC	CASSAWEKGGVGETQYF
-	TRBV18	TRBJ2-7	-	TGTGCCAGCTCACCGGAGGGTTACGAGCAGTACTTC	CASSPEGYEQYF
few	TRBV4-2	TRBJ1-5	TRBD1	TGTGCCAGCAGCGGGACAGGACTGAATCAGCCCCAGCATTTT	CASSGTGLNQPQHF
-	TRBV7-8	TRBJ2-1	TRBD2	TGTGCCAGCAGCGTAGGTCGACTAGCGGGATTGGGTGAGCAGTTCTTC	CASSVGRLAGLGEQFF
few	TRBV18	TRBJ2-3	-	TGTGCCAGCTCACCCGTACACGGAGAAGTAGATACGCAGTATTTT	CASSPVHGEVDTQYF
few	TRBV2	TRBJ2-1	-	TGTGCCAGCAGTGGAGGTAACGGTTACAATGAGCAGTTCTTC	CASSGGNGYNEQFF
-	TRBV19	TRBJ2-1	-	TGTGCCAGTAGTATAGCCCCCGGGAGCTACAATGAGCAGTTCTTC	CASSIAPGSYNEQFF
few	TRBV29-1	TRBJ2-1	TRBD2	TGCAGCGTACGACTAGCGGGAGGGTCTAGTACCTACAATGAGCAGTTCTTC	CSVRLAGGSSTYNEQFF
-	TRBV27	TRBJ2-7	TRBD1	TGTGCCAGCAGTTTAAGGGACAGGGGGTTCTACGAGCAGTACTTC	CASSLRDRGFYEQYF
-	TRBV5-1	TRBJ2-2	TRBD2	TGCGCCAGCAGCTTGGAGAGTAGCGGGAGGCTGTTTTTT	CASSLESSGRLFF
-	TRBV11-3	TRBJ2-2	TRBD2	TGTGCCAGCAGCCTGGGACTAGCGGAGCTGGCCGGGGAGCTGTTTTTT	CASSLGLAELAGELFF
-	TRBV5-4	TRBJ1-2	TRBD1	TGTGCCAGCAGCTCGGGACAGGGGACAAACTATGGCTACACCTTC	CASSSGQGTNYGYTF
few	TRBV10-3	TRBJ2-5	-	TGTGCCATCGGAGCGGACGGCGAGACCCAGTACTTC	CAIGADGETQYF
-	TRBV2	TRBJ1-6	TRBD1	TGTGCCAGCAGTGAACGCGCAGGGGGTTATAATTCACCCCTCCACTTT	CASSERAGGYNSPLHF